The 3 T cell receptor beta chains presented below share a single source sample, sequenced in a study of T cells in Graves' hyperthyroidism and ophthalmopathy. Regions amplified from RNA transcripts were the TCR beta CDR3 regions. In the first-round RT-PCR of the TCR CDR3, the HTBI primer set was used. Via MiXCR, TCRdb re-called the multiplex PCR reads, giving one row per CDR3 protein. This sample has about 600,000 distinct CDR3 sequences, with roughly 15% found just once. Sequencing was carried out using blood. The receptors shown here come from a woman in her forties or fifties with Graves' ophthalmopathy.

With respect to this clonotype: This may stem from a read error, because a much larger clone lies one nucleotide away. The chain couples TRBV6-1 to TRBJ2-7; no definite D call. The CDR3 has 11 amino acids. V was cut by 6 bases and J by 2 bases, with 5 bases left in between. Germline V gene sequence: CDR1 MNHNS, CDR2 SASEGT. CDR3 DNA: TGTGCCAGCAGCCGAACCTACGAGCAGTACTTC. It yields the protein CASSRTYEQYF.

This sequence joins TRBV11-1 and TRBJ2-1; tentatively, D is TRBD1 or TRBD2 (6 bases each). Germline loops: CDR1 SGHAT, CDR2 FQDESV (reference sequence). V lost 5 bases to trimming and J lost 0 bases, with 23 bases between them. This CDR3 has 19 amino acids. The CDR3 DNA reads TGTGCCAGCAGCCAAGAGGGGGGACGTCGCCCGGACTCCTACAATGAGCAGTTCTTC. It is translated as CASSQEGGRRPDSYNEQFF.

V is TRBV28 and J is TRBJ2-7; D possibly uses TRBD1 or TRBD2 (5 bases each). The CDR3 spans 15 residues. CDR1 is MDHEN and CDR2 is SYDVKM in the germline V gene. Trimming stripped 4 bases from V and 2 bases from J, with 15 bases between. The CDR3 here is CASSWTARGTYEQYF. CDR3 bases: TGTGCCAGCAGTTGGACGGCACGGGGCACCTACGAGCAGTACTTC.